This T cell receptor (beta chain) derives from a study of T cells in Graves' hyperthyroidism and ophthalmopathy. Study findings and constraints: Ophthalmopathy onset followed model prediction by a median roughly six months. Clonotypes that were expanded in thyroid above 0.001 mostly appeared in blood too. A 13 V-J signature model discriminated ophthalmopathy versus stable hyperthyroidism.

On this clonotype itself: Antigen specificity is unknown.

Amplification of TCR beta CDR3 regions was performed using RNA transcripts as template. The TCR CDR3 first-round RT-PCR relied on the HTBI primer set. TCRdb recomputed calls from the multiplex PCR reads with MiXCR, one row per CDR3 protein. The repertoire holds roughly 600,000 distinct CDR3 sequences, about 15% seen once, with under 15% in the top ten. This CDR3 comprises 15 residues. Germline V CDR1 and CDR2: MNHEY, SMNVEV (reference sequence). V was clipped by 6 bases and J by 3 bases; unmatched bases: 5. The sequence came from a woman aged 45-60 years with Graves' ophthalmopathy. Sequenced: blood. The V gene is TRBV27, the J gene TRBJ2-7, with 13 nucleotides matching TRBD2. The CDR3, as DNA: TGTGCCAGCAGGCGGACTAGCGGGAGCGGCTACGAGCAGTACTTC. Amino acid sequence: CASRRTSGSGYEQYF.